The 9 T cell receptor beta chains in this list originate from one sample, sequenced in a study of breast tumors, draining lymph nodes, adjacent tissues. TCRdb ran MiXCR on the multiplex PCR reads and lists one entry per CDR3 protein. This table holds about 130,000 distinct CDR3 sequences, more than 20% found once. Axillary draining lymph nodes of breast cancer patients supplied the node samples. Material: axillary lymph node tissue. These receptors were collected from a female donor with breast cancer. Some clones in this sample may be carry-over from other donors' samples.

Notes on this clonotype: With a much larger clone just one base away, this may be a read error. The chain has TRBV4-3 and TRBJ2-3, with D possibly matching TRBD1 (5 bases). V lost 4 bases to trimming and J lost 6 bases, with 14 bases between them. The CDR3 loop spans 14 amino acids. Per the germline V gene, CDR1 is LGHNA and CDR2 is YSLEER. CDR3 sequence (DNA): TGCGCCAGCAGCCGACAGATAGGTGACGATACGCAGTATTTT. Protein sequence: CASSRQIGDDTQYF.

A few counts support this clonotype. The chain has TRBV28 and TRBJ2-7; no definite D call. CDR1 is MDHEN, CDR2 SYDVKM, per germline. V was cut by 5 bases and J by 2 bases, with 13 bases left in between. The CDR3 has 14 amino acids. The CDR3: CASSPISATYEQYF. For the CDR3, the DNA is TGTGCCAGCAGTCCCATCAGCGCTACCTACGAGCAGTACTTC. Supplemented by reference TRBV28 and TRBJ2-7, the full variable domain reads DVKVTQSSRYLVKRTGEKVFLECVQDMDHENMFWYRQDPGLGLRLIYFSYDVKMKEKGDIPEGYSVSREKKERFSLILESASTNQTSMYLCASSPISATYEQYFGPGTRLTVT.

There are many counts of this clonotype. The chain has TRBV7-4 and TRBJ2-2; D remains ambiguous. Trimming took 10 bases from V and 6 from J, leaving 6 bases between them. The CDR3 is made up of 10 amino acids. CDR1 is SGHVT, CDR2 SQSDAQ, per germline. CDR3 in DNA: TGTGCCACCCCACCCGGGGAGCTGTTTTTT. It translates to CATPPGELFF.

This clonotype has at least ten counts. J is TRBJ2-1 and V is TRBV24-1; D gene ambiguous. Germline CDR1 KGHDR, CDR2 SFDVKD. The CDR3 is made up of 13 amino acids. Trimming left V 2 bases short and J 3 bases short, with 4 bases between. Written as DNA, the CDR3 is TGTGCCACCAGTGATTACAGCTACAATGAGCAGTTCTTC. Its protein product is CATSDYSYNEQFF.

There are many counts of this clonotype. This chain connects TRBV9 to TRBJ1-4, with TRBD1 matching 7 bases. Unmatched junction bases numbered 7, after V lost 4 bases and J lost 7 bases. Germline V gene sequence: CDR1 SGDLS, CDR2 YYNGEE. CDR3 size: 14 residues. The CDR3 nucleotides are TGTGCCAGCAGCCCCTCGACAGGGAGTGAAAAACTGTTTTTT. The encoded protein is CASSPSTGSEKLFF. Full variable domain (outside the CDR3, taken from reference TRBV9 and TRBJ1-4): DSGVTQTPKHLITATGQRVTLRCSPRSGDLSVYWYQQSLDQGLQFLIQYYNGEERAKGNILERFSAQQFPDLHSELNLSSLELGDSALYFCASSPSTGSEKLFFGSGTQLSVL.

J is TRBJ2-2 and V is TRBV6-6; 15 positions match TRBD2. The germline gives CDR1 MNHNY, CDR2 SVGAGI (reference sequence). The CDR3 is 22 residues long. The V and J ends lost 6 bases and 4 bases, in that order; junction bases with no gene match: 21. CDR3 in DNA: TGTGCCAGCAGGCGCGCAGGGGGCCCAGGGACTAGCGGGAGGAAGGGCACCGGGGAGCTGTTTTTT. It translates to CASRRAGGPGTSGRKGTGELFF.

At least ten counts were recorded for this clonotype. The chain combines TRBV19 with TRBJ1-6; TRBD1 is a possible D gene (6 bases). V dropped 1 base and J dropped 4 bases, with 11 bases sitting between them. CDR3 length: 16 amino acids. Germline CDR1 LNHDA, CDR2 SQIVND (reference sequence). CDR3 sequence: CASSIGSGTYNSPLHF. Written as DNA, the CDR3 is TGTGCCAGTAGTATAGGATCCGGGACATATAATTCACCCCTCCACTTT.

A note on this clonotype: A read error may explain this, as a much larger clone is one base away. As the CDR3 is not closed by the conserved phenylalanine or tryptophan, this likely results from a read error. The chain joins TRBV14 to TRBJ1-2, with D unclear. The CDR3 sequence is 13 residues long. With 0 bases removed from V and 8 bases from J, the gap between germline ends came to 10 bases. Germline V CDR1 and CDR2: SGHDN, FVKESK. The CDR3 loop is CASSQDHVGGYTI. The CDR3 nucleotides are TGTGCCAGCAGCCAAGATCACGTCGGGGGCTACACCATC.

The CDR3 sequence: CASSQRTSGSSETQYF. The CDR3 DNA is TGTGCCAGTAGCCAACGGACTAGCGGGAGTTCGGAGACCCAGTACTTC. This chain uses TRBV19 with TRBJ2-5, with TRBD2 matching 13 bases. CDR3 size: 16 residues. V lost 6 bases, J lost 5 bases, and 9 bases stayed unmatched. Germline CDR1 is LNHDA and CDR2 is SQIVND (reference sequence).